A single sample is the source of the 10 T cell receptor beta chains below, sequenced in a study of radiotherapy plus CTLA-4 blockade in lung cancer. TCRdb keeps only in-frame clones here, not all; method: immunoSEQ multiplex PCR. The sample includes about 97,000 clones, approximately 72% of them seen just once. The material was peripheral blood, obtained from a patient treated with radiotherapy plus ipilimumab. The receptors come from a human donor with non-small cell lung cancer who had a partial response to radiotherapy plus ipilimumab. Some clones in this sample may be carry-over from other donors' samples.

The chain carries TRBV23-1 and TRBJ2-7; 9 bases are shared with TRBD2. TRBV23-1 is recorded as an ORF, its role being uncertain. With V trimmed by 4 bases and J by 0 bases, 7 bases remained unmatched. The CDR3 runs to 16 residues. The CDR3 reads CASSPTLAGNSYEQYF. The DNA for the CDR3 is TGCGCCAGCAGTCCCACTCTAGCGGGGAACTCCTACGAGCAGTACTTC.

The rearrangement joins TRBV5-1 to TRBJ2-7; 8 bases match TRBD1. CDR1 is SGHRS and CDR2 is YFSETQ in the germline V gene. The CDR3 is 14 amino acids. V gave up 4 bases and J gave up 6 bases; unmatched junction bases: 9. The CDR3 spells CASSPTGVYVEQYF. CDR3 nucleotide sequence: TGCGCCAGCAGCCCGACAGGGGTTTATGTCGAGCAGTACTTC.

CDR3 in amino acids: CASSQGFFRGAWTDTQYF. The DNA for the CDR3 is TGCGCCAGCAGCCAAGGGTTCTTCCGGGGGGCTTGGACAGATACGCAGTATTTT. The rearrangement uses TRBV4-3 and TRBJ2-3, with D tentatively TRBD2 (7 bases). The germline V gene encodes CDR1 LGHNA and CDR2 YSLEER. Trimming pared 1 base from V and 3 bases from J, leaving 20 bases between. This CDR3 has 18 residues.

The gene calls are TRBV6-6 and TRBJ1-2; D is unresolved. The germline V gene has CDR1 MNHNY and CDR2 SVGAGI (reference sequence). The CDR3 sequence is 14 residues long. V was shortened by 0 bases and J by 8 bases, with 13 bases between the two germline ends. CDR3 amino acids: CASSYSAQSEGYTF. The CDR3 DNA reads TGTGCCAGCAGTTACTCTGCACAGAGTGAAGGCTACACCTTC.

This chain uses TRBV7-2 with TRBJ2-3, with TRBD2 matching over 10 bases. Per the germline V gene, CDR1 is SGHTA and CDR2 is FQGNSA. V shed 5 bases and J 9 bases; nucleotides not matched to a gene: 23. The CDR3 spans 19 residues. CDR3 residues: CASSRRGPSGGGAPITQYF. CDR3 in DNA: TGTGCCAGCAGCCGCCGCGGCCCTAGCGGGGGTGGAGCCCCCATCACGCAGTATTTT.

V is TRBV7-6 and J is TRBJ2-5, with 8 bases identical to TRBD1. The J call is uncertain, as TRBJ2-7 better fits the DNA end. Germline V gene data show CDR1 as SGHVS and CDR2 as FNYEAQ. CDR3 length: 15 residues. The CDR3 DNA sequence: TGTGCCAGCAGCTCCGGGACAGGAAATGCCTACGAGCAGTACTTC. It specifies CASSSGTGNAYEQYF.

The rearrangement uses TRBV7-2 and TRBJ2-1, with D possibly matching TRBD2 (5 bases). Trimming removed 6 bases at V and 6 bases at J, with 21 bases between. Germline-derived CDR1 and CDR2 are SGHTA and FQGNSA. The length of the CDR3 is 16 residues. In DNA, the CDR3 is TGTGCCAGCAGAGTTACGGTCGGGGTTGGATTCAATGAGCAGTTCTTC. Residues: CASRVTVGVGFNEQFF.

The J gene is TRBJ2-1, the V gene TRBV19; D is possibly TRBD2 (6 bases). CDR1 and CDR2 from the germline V gene are LNHDA and SQIVND (reference sequence). V gave up 3 bases and J gave up 6 bases, with 18 bases separating them. The CDR3 spans 16 residues. The CDR3 DNA follows: TGTGCCAGTAGTATTTATAGCGGTCCTGGGGTCAATGAGCAGTTCTTC. This sequence encodes CASSIYSGPGVNEQFF.

The chain carries TRBV2 and TRBJ2-5, with TRBD2 matching 11 bases. The germline V gene has CDR1 SNHLY and CDR2 FYNNEI. The length of the CDR3 is 17 residues. The trim removed 4 bases at V and 5 bases at J, leaving 12 bases unmatched. CDR3: CASSVAGVAGGPETQYF. The CDR3 DNA reads TGTGCCAGCAGTGTTGCGGGAGTAGCGGGGGGGCCCGAGACCCAGTACTTC.

This chain connects TRBV4-2 to TRBJ1-4; 8 bases line up with TRBD1. J was trimmed by 4 bases and V by 4 bases; bases with no gene match: 11. The germline CDR1 and CDR2 sequences are LGHNA and YNFKEQ. This CDR3 region has 17 residues. CDR3 residues: CASSLTGAELGNEKLFF. For the CDR3, the DNA is TGTGCCAGCAGCCTGACAGGGGCGGAGCTGGGTAATGAAAAACTGTTTTTT.